These 7 T cell receptor beta chains were sequenced from one sample in a study of tissue T cells after allogeneic stem cell transplantation. Specified time point: mouse harvest day 14 after allogeneic transplant. Each mouse received 10^7 T-cell-depleted marrow cells plus 10^6 splenic CD5+ T cells by tail vein. The assay was immunoSEQ multiplex PCR, and TCRdb's table has in-frame clones only and misses some. The sample shows about 880 clones, roughly 53% of them seen only once. The material sequenced was liver tissue. These receptors all stem from a female BALB/c mouse given C57BL/6 T cells with graft-versus-host disease after an allogeneic hematopoietic cell transplant.

This clone was seen more than once but under ten times. The gene names here belong to mouse. From the germline J gene comes the end of the CDR3, since the read stops 1 residue before it. The chain employs TRBV26 and TRBJ2-5, with 7 bases fitting TRBD1. CDR1 KGHPV and CDR2 FQNQEV come from the germline V gene (reference sequence). Germline trimming cut 6 bases from V and 0 bases from J; bases unmatched to any gene: 3. The CDR3 loop spans 14 amino acids. This chain's CDR3 is CASSGTANQDTQYF. The sequenced CDR3 bases are TGTGCCAGCAGCGGGACAGCTAACCAAGACACCCAGTAC. Drawing the rest from reference TRBV26 and TRBJ2-5, the complete variable domain is NSKVIQTPRYLVKGQGQKAKMRCIPEKGHPVVFWYQQNKNNEFKFLINFQNQEVLQQIDMTEKRFSAECPSNSPCSLEIQSSEAGDSALYLCASSGTANQDTQYFGPGTRLLVL.

Regarding this clone: The gene names here belong to mouse. Read coverage stops 1 residue before the CDR3 terminus; the germline J gene supplies the remainder. The chain joins TRBV15 to TRBJ2-7; 7 bases agree with TRBD1. Germline V gene data show CDR1 as SGHND and CDR2 as FRSKSL. This CDR3 spans 14 amino acids. The trim removed 5 bases at V and 3 bases at J, leaving 7 bases unmatched. The CDR3 region is CASSPGTEYYEQYF. CDR3 DNA, as far as it was read: TGTGCCAGCAGTCCCGGGACAGAATACTATGAACAGTAC. The full variable domain, in which reference TRBV15 and TRBJ2-7 provide the parts outside the CDR3, is DAGVTQTPRHEVAEKGQTIILKCEPVSGHNDLFWYRQTKIQGLELLSYFRSKSLMEDGGAFKDRFKAEMLNSSFSTLKIQPTEPKDSAVYLCASSPGTEYYEQYFGPGTRLTVL.

As to this clone: Gene names are the mouse ones. From the germline J gene comes the end of the CDR3, since the read stops 1 residue before it. V is TRBV31 and J is TRBJ2-5, with D uncertain. The CDR3 contains 11 residues. Germline V gene sequence: CDR1 GKSSPN, CDR2 SITVG. V gave up 0 bases and J gave up 11 bases, with 9 bases separating them. The CDR3 bases that were read are TGTGCCTGGAGTCTAGAACAGCACCAGTAC. It translates to CAWSLEQHQY. The complete CDR3 protein is CAWSLEQHQYF.

As to this clone: Mouse germline and gene names are used. The CDR3 end falls 1 residue outside the read, so it is completed with the germline J gene. The chain joins TRBV31 to TRBJ2-7, with 8 bases fitting TRBD2. V dropped 1 base and J dropped 6; count of bases not matched to a gene: 2. Germline V gene data show CDR1 as GKSSPN and CDR2 as SITVG. CDR3 size: 12 residues. The CDR3 bases that were read are TGTGCCTGGAGTCCCGACTGGGGTGAACAGTAC. Protein sequence: CAWSPDWGEQY. In full, the CDR3 is CAWSPDWGEQYF.

Points on this clone: Each gene name is a mouse one. The DNA read from the CDR3 is TGCACCTGCAGTGGGGGGACAGGGAACAACCAGGCTCCGCTT. Translated, it gives CTCSGGTGNNQAPL. The complete CDR3 protein is CTCSGGTGNNQAPLF. The gene calls are TRBV1 and TRBJ1-5; 9 positions match TRBD1. The read is 1 residue too short to cover the CDR3 end, so that end is filled in from the germline J gene. With 4 bases clipped from V and 1 base from J, the junction kept 2 bases outside the gene matches. This CDR3 has 15 amino acids. From germline, CDR1 is NSQYPW and CDR2 LRSPGD (reference sequence).

This clone is labeled as large. Mouse gene names apply. The read terminates 1 residue before the CDR3 end, so the remaining end is supplied by the germline J gene. The chain has TRBV29 and TRBJ2-5; 9 nucleotides match TRBD2. Germline trimming cut 3 bases from V and 3 bases from J; bases unmatched to any gene: 1. This CDR3 has 14 amino acids. The germline gives CDR1 MSHET, CDR2 SYDVDS. CDR3 bases read: TGTGCTAGCAGTTTCACTGGGGGGCAAGACACCCAGTAC. Translated, it gives CASSFTGGQDTQY. The CDR3 in its entirety is CASSFTGGQDTQYF.

The sample holds a few counts of this clone. Gene names refer to mouse genes. The read gets to within 1 residue of the CDR3 end, and the germline J gene fills in the rest. The chain uses TRBV3 and TRBJ1-4, with D possibly TRBD1 on 6 matching bases. Trimming left V 4 bases short and J 3 bases short, with 9 bases between. This CDR3 is 14 amino acids long. Germline-derived CDR1 and CDR2 are SNHLY and FYNGKV (reference sequence). The CDR3 here is CASSSGTTNERLFF. The CDR3 bases that were read are TGTGCCAGCAGCTCCGGGACAACCAACGAAAGATTATTT.